Each of the 28 T cell receptor beta chains below was sequenced from the same sample in a study of beta chain features in type 1 diabetes. Sequenced material consisted of expressed TCRB transcripts (all of the isolated RNA was reverse transcribed). Profiling relied on immunoSEQ multiplex PCR, and the TCRdb table lists in-frame clones only, not all of them. The table records about 370,000 clones, approximately 16% of them present only once. The material sequenced was naive CD4+ T cells from blood. These TCRs come from a woman between 18 and 30 years old in good health.

This clone appeared a few times. The genes are TRBV27 and TRBJ2-7; 13 positions agree with TRBD2. V shed 8 bases and J 2 bases; nucleotides not matched to a gene: 9. This CDR3 has 16 residues. Germline V gene data show CDR1 as MNHEY and CDR2 as SMNVEV (reference sequence). CDR3 sequence (DNA): TGTGCCAGCCGGCGGGGACTAGCGGGAAGGACCTACGAGCAGTACTTC. Amino acids: CASRRGLAGRTYEQYF.

This clone turned up a few times. This sequence joins TRBV7-2 and TRBJ1-2, with D uncertain. The length of the CDR3 is 15 residues. Looked up from germline, CDR1 is SGHTA and CDR2 is FQGNSA. The ends were cut back, 1 base at V and 4 bases at J, with 13 bases in the middle. In DNA form, the CDR3 reads TGTGCCAGCAGCTTAGAGTCGGGGAAACTCTATGGCTACACCTTC. This codes for CASSLESGKLYGYTF.

V usage is TRBV7-2 and J usage is TRBJ2-1; TRBD2 is a possible D gene (5 bases). The CDR3 runs 16 residues. CDR1 and CDR2 (germline): SGHTA, FQGNSA. V was pared by 1 base and J by 4 bases, with 14 bases between. CDR3 bases: TGTGCCAGCAGCTTAGGGCGGGCTAGTAAGTACAATGAGCAGTTCTTC. It encodes CASSLGRASKYNEQFF.

This clone has just one count. The chain couples TRBV30 to TRBJ1-2; 9 bases agree with TRBD1. The CDR3 covers 14 residues. V gave up 2 bases and J gave up 2 bases; unmatched junction bases: 3. The germline V gene encodes CDR1 GTSNPN and CDR2 SVGIG (reference sequence). CDR3 in amino acids: CAWSSGQGNYGYTF. For the CDR3, the DNA is TGTGCCTGGAGTTCGGGACAGGGCAACTATGGCTACACCTTC.

This clone came up a few times. This sequence joins TRBV19 and TRBJ2-5, with a tentative D call TRBD1 (5 bases). Deletions cut 3 bases from V and 6 bases from J, with 14 bases between. The CDR3 has 14 amino acids. In germline, CDR1 is LNHDA, CDR2 SQIVND (reference sequence). The CDR3 loop is CASSMQGVMKTQYF. The CDR3 DNA sequence: TGTGCCAGTAGTATGCAGGGCGTAATGAAGACCCAGTACTTC.

The gene calls are TRBV29-1 and TRBJ1-2, with D hard to call. Germline CDR1 SQVTM, CDR2 ANQGSEA. The CDR3 contains 13 residues. Trimming removed 4 bases from V and 0 bases from J, with 9 bases in between. The CDR3 loop reads CSVAEGANYGYTF. Written as DNA, the CDR3 is TGCAGCGTTGCGGAGGGAGCTAACTATGGCTACACCTTC. Full variable domain (remainder filled in from reference TRBV29-1 and TRBJ1-2): SAVISQKPSRDICQRGTSLTIQCQVDSQVTMMFWYRQQPGQSLTLIATANQGSEATYESGFVIDKFPISRPNLTFSTLTVSNMSPEDSSIYLCSVAEGANYGYTFGSGTRLTVV.

This clone was seen a handful of times. The chain carries TRBV7-9 and TRBJ1-1; TRBD1 might be the D (6 bases). Germline-derived CDR1 and CDR2 are SEHNR and FQNEAQ (reference sequence). The germline V and J ends were trimmed by 5 bases and 4 bases, with 23 bases remaining between them. This CDR3 spans 17 amino acids. CDR3 bases: TGTGCCAGCAGCCCCGGCCCAGGGGCGGTTGTGGGCACTGAAGCTTTCTTT. As protein: CASSPGPGAVVGTEAFF.

This clone was picked up a small number of times. The chain employs TRBV11-2 and TRBJ2-7, with a possible D match to TRBD2 (6 bases). This CDR3 region has 15 residues. The ends were cut back, 5 bases at V and 0 bases at J, with 14 bases in the middle. In germline, CDR1 is SGHAT, CDR2 FQNNGV. The CDR3 here is CASSPPAGFSYEQYF. The CDR3 bases are TGTGCCAGCAGCCCACCAGCGGGCTTCTCCTACGAGCAGTACTTC.

This clone has more than one count but fewer than ten. J is TRBJ2-1 and V is TRBV5-1; D unresolved. The CDR3 sequence is 16 residues long. Trimming left V 0 bases short and J 8 bases short, with 18 bases between. The germline V gene encodes CDR1 SGHRS and CDR2 YFSETQ. CDR3 in DNA: TGCGCCAGCAGCTTGGCCGTCTTTGGCCGAGGTTATGAGCAGTTCTTC. It is translated as CASSLAVFGRGYEQFF.

There are a few counts of this clone. V usage is TRBV30 and J usage is TRBJ1-3; D is unclear. CDR1 and CDR2 from the germline V gene are GTSNPN and SVGIG (reference sequence). The V and J ends lost 7 bases and 3 bases respectively, with 13 bases between them. The CDR3 extends over 13 amino acids. The CDR3 reads CASQDKNGNTIYF. Here the CDR3 DNA reads TGTGCCTCCCAGGATAAAAATGGAAACACCATATATTTT. The whole variable domain, remainder taken from reference TRBV30 and TRBJ1-3, is SQTIHQWPATLVQPVGSPLSLECTVEGTSNPNLYWYRQAAGRGLQLLFYSVGIGQISSEVPQNLSASRPQDRQFILSSKKLLLSDSGFYLCASQDKNGNTIYFGEGSWLTVV.

This clone has more than one count but fewer than ten. The V call is TRBV12-5, the J call TRBJ2-1; 8 nucleotides align to TRBD1. The CDR3 is 17 amino acids. The germline CDR1 and CDR2 sequences are LGHNT and FRNRAP. V dropped 6 bases and J dropped 4; count of bases not matched to a gene: 14. Here the CDR3 DNA reads TGTGCTAGTGGCTCCCCCACAACAGGGGGTTCATACAATGAGCAGTTCTTC. It specifies CASGSPTTGGSYNEQFF.

The chain joins TRBV11-1 to TRBJ2-3, with D perhaps matching TRBD1 (6 bases). The germline V and J ends were trimmed by 6 bases and 4 bases, with 20 bases remaining between them. There are 16 residues in the CDR3. Germline V lookup: CDR1 SGHAT, CDR2 FQDESV (reference sequence). CDR3 amino acids: CASRRELGPGADTQYF. The CDR3 coding sequence is TGTGCCAGCAGACGAGAACTAGGCCCAGGGGCAGATACGCAGTATTTT.

The rearrangement links TRBV2 to TRBJ2-1, with 7 bases fitting TRBD2. Germline CDR1 reads SNHLY; CDR2 reads FYNNEI. This CDR3 is 13 amino acids long. V trimming: 8 bases; J trimming: 2 bases; junction bases outside the gene matches: 3. The CDR3 region is CASSLAAYNEQFF. CDR3 DNA sequence: TGTGCCAGCTCCCTAGCGGCCTACAATGAGCAGTTCTTC.

This clone has only a few counts. The chain combines TRBV4-2 with TRBJ2-7; TRBD2 matches 13 bases. This CDR3 region has 17 residues. Germline lookup yields CDR1 LGHNA and CDR2 YNFKEQ. The V segment lost 1 base and the J segment 2 bases; nucleotides outside the gene matches: 5. CDR3 loop: CASSQAGLAGYTYEQYF. The CDR3 DNA sequence: TGTGCCAGCAGCCAAGCGGGACTAGCGGGATATACCTACGAGCAGTACTTC.

The chain combines TRBV6-1 with TRBJ2-5, with no clear D. Germline CDR1 MNHNS, CDR2 SASEGT. The CDR3 is made up of 15 amino acids. V lost 0 bases to trimming and J lost 7 bases, with 15 bases between them. CDR3 nucleotides: TGTGCCAGCAGTGAAGCCCGTCGTCCCTCGGGGACCCAGTACTTC. Its translation: CASSEARRPSGTQYF.

This clone has a single count. J is TRBJ1-1 and V is TRBV6-5; D is undetermined. CDR3 length equals 12 residues. V lost 2 bases and J lost 7, with 8 bases in between. Germline values: CDR1 MNHEY, CDR2 SVGAGI. The CDR3 spells CASSYRGDEAFF. CDR3 nucleotide sequence: TGTGCCAGCAGTTACCGGGGAGATGAAGCTTTCTTT.

The chain uses TRBV30 and TRBJ2-1, with 7 bases aligning to TRBD2. The CDR3 has 16 amino acids. Trimming at V came to 2 bases and at J to 3 bases, leaving 10 bases not matched to a gene. Germline V gives CDR1 GTSNPN, CDR2 SVGIG (reference sequence). CDR3 coding DNA: TGTGCCTGGAGTTCCCCGGGAGGTCAGGGCTACAATGAGCAGTTCTTC. Protein: CAWSSPGGQGYNEQFF.

The V and J genes are TRBV27 and TRBJ2-1, with 12 bases fitting TRBD2. V lost 5 bases to trimming and J lost 3 bases; unmatched junction nucleotides: 5. CDR3 length: 16 residues. Germline CDR1 reads MNHEY; CDR2 reads SMNVEV (reference sequence). The CDR3 sequence is CASSPRTSGDYNEQFF. CDR3 DNA sequence: TGTGCCAGCAGTCCCAGGACTAGCGGGGACTACAATGAGCAGTTCTTC.

This clone occurred a few times. The chain has TRBV5-6 and TRBJ1-2; 10 bases are a match to TRBD1. The CDR3 spans 12 residues. Losses at the gene ends were 6 bases for V and 6 bases for J; bases not matched to a gene: 2. From germline, CDR1 is SGHDT and CDR2 YYEEEE. The CDR3 reads CASKGQGNGYTF. CDR3 DNA: TGTGCCAGCAAGGGACAGGGGAATGGCTACACCTTC. The whole variable domain, remainder taken from reference TRBV5-6 and TRBJ1-2, is DAGVTQSPTHLIKTRGQQVTLRCSPKSGHDTVSWYQQALGQGPQFIFQYYEEEERQRGNFPDRFSGHQFPNYSSELNVNALLLGDSALYLCASKGQGNGYTFGSGTRLTVV.

This clone was detected a few times. The chain couples TRBV7-8 to TRBJ1-2; D is perhaps TRBD1 (6 bases). Germline-derived CDR1 and CDR2 are SGHVS and FQNEAQ. V lost 8 bases to trimming and J lost 2 bases, with 6 bases between them. The CDR3 is made up of 11 amino acids. The CDR3 loop is CASGQNYGYTF. CDR3 nucleotide sequence: TGTGCCAGCGGACAGAACTATGGCTACACCTTC.

This clone was seen only a few times. The chain carries TRBV7-2 and TRBJ2-1, with D possibly TRBD2 on 6 matching bases. The CDR3 has 15 residues. V was trimmed by 0 bases and J by 3 bases, leaving 9 bases between them. Germline CDR1 is SGHTA and CDR2 is FQGNSA. This CDR3 reads CASSLAGGLYNEQFF. Written as DNA, the CDR3 is TGTGCCAGCAGCTTAGCGGGAGGCCTCTACAATGAGCAGTTCTTC.

This sequence joins TRBV25-1 and TRBJ2-2; possible D gene TRBD2, 6 bases. The CDR3 loop spans 15 amino acids. V lost 2 bases and J 0 bases, leaving 7 bases between the germline ends. Germline loops: CDR1 MGHDK, CDR2 SYGVNS. In nucleotides, the CDR3 is TGTGCCAGCAGTGAAGCTAGCGCGAACACCGGGGAGCTGTTTTTT. Its translation is CASSEASANTGELFF.

This clone has only a few counts. The rearrangement links TRBV9 to TRBJ2-7, with 8 bases identical to TRBD1. CDR3 size: 15 residues. The V gene end was trimmed by 4 bases and the J gene end by 2 bases; junction bases not matched to a gene: 8. In germline, CDR1 is SGDLS, CDR2 YYNGEE. The CDR3 sequence is CASSPSGQGTYEQYF. The CDR3 region has the DNA TGTGCCAGCAGCCCCTCCGGACAGGGCACCTACGAGCAGTACTTC.

This clone has a handful of counts. The DNA for the CDR3 is TGCGCCAGCAGGGTCAGTGTAAGCTCCTACAATGAGCAGTTCTTC. It is translated as CASRVSVSSYNEQFF. The rearrangement joins TRBV5-1 to TRBJ2-1; D is uncertain. This CDR3 has 15 residues. The V gene's germline CDR1 is SGHRS and CDR2 YFSETQ. The ends were cut back, 5 bases at V and 0 bases at J, with 12 bases in the middle. The variable domain in full, completed from reference TRBV5-1 and TRBJ2-1, reads KAGVTQTPRYLIKTRGQQVTLSCSPISGHRSVSWYQQTPGQGLQFLFEYFSETQRNKGNFPGRFSGRQFSNSRSEMNVSTLELGDSALYLCASRVSVSSYNEQFFGPGTRLTVL.

This chain joins TRBV19 and TRBJ1-2; D not certain. The length of the CDR3 is 13 residues. Germline CDR1 and CDR2: LNHDA and SQIVND (reference sequence). V was clipped by 7 bases and J by 2 bases, with 11 bases between them. CDR3 protein: CASTMGVNYGYTF. The CDR3 DNA reads TGTGCCAGTACCATGGGCGTCAACTATGGCTACACCTTC.

This chain uses TRBV2 with TRBJ2-2; 13 bases line up with TRBD2. Germline values: CDR1 SNHLY, CDR2 FYNNEI. The CDR3 runs 17 residues. Unmatched junction bases numbered 2, after V lost 2 bases and J lost 2 bases. In DNA form, the CDR3 reads TGTGCCAGCAGTGAACAGGGACTAGCGGGAAACACCGGGGAGCTGTTTTTT. Encoded protein: CASSEQGLAGNTGELFF.

This clone came up a few times. The V gene is TRBV9, the J gene TRBJ2-3, with 9 bases aligning to TRBD1. J gave up 2 bases and V 2 bases, and 6 bases lay outside the gene matches. Germline assignment: CDR1 SGDLS and CDR2 YYNGEE. CDR3 length: 16 residues. The CDR3: CASSVGTGSFTDTQYF. CDR3 nucleotide sequence: TGTGCCAGCAGCGTGGGGACAGGGAGTTTCACAGATACGCAGTATTTT.

The genes are TRBV4-3 and TRBJ2-7; D gene ambiguous. Trimming shortened V by 0 bases and J by 3 bases, and 18 bases separated the two germline ends. The CDR3 is made up of 17 amino acids. Germline V gene lookup returns CDR1 LGHNA and CDR2 YSLEER. CDR3 nucleotide sequence: TGCGCCAGCAGCCAAGAATATCCGGCGGCCTCCTACTACGAGCAGTACTTC. Its protein product is CASSQEYPAASYYEQYF.